What follows describes a single T cell receptor (beta chain). The authors' processing: Using reference gene primer amplification, nucleated cell counts were estimated. Here immunoSEQ multiplex PCR was the method, and the copy in TCRdb shows in-frame clones only, minus some. D and trimming come from the DNA, and the V and J calls and clone size come from that table. The sample carries more than 85,000 clones, roughly nine tenths recorded once. These data come from a study of blood T cell repertoires in COVID-19. Study information: PBMCs, B-cell-depleted T cells, or T cells were the source of the cDNA or gDNA that made up the material.

Germline CDR1 SGHNT, CDR2 YENEEA. The length of the CDR3 is 17 residues. Trimming stripped 5 bases from V and 10 bases from J, with 24 bases between. The receptor comes from a man between 60 and 75 years old with acute or convalescent COVID-19. Specimen: peripheral blood. This chain links TRBV11-3 with TRBJ1-6, with a tentative D call TRBD1 (5 bases). The CDR3 coding sequence is TGTGCCAGCAGCCTCTATTCCGGGGGGGGTGAGGGCTCACCCCTCCACTTT. Translating it yields CASSLYSGGGEGSPLHF.